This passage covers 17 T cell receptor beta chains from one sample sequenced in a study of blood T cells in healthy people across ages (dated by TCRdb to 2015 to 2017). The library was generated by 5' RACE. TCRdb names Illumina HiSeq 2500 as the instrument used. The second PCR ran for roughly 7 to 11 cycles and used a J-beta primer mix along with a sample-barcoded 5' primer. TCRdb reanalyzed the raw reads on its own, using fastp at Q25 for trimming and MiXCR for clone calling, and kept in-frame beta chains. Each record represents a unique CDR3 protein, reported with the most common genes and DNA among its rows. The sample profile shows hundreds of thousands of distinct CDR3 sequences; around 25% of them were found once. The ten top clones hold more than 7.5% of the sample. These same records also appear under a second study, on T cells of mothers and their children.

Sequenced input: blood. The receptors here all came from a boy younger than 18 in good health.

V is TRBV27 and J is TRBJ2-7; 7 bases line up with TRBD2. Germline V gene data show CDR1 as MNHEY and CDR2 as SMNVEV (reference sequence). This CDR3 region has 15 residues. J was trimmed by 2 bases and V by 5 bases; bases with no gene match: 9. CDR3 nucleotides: TGTGCCAGCAGTGCGGGAGACGGGGCCCCCTACGAGCAGTACTTC. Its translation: CASSAGDGAPYEQYF.

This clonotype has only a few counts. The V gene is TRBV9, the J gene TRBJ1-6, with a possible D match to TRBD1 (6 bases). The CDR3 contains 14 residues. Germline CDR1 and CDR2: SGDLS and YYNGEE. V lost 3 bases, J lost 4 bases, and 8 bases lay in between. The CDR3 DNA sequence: TGTGCCAGCAGCGGACAGGAATATAATTCACCCCTCCACTTT. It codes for CASSGQEYNSPLHF.

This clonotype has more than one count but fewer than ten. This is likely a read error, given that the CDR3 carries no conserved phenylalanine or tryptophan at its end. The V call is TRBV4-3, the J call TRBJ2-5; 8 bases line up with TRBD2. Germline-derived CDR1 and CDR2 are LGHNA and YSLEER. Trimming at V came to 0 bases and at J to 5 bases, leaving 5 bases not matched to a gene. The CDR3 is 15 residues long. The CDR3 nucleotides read TGCGCCAGCAGCCAAGATGGACTAGCTTCGGAGACCCAGTACCTC. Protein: CASSQDGLASETQYL.

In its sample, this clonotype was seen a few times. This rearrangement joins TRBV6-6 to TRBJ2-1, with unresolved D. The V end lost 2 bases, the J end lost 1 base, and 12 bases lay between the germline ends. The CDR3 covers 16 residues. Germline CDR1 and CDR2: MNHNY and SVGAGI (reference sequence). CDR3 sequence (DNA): TGTGCCAGCAGTTACGTCAGCTCATATTCCTACAATGAGCAGTTCTTC. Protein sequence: CASSYVSSYSYNEQFF.

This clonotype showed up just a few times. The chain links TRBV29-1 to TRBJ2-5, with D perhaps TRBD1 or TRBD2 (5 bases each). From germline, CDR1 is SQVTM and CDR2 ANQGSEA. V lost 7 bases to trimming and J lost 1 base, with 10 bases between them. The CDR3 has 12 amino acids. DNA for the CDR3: TGCAGCGCTGGGGACGGCCAAGAGACCCAGTACTTC. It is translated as CSAGDGQETQYF.

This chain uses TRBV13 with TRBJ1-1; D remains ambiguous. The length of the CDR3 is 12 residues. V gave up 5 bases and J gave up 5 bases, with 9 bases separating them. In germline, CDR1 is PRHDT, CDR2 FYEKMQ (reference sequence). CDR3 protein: CASSQGTTEAFF. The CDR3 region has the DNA TGTGCCAGCAGCCAAGGAACGACTGAAGCTTTCTTT.

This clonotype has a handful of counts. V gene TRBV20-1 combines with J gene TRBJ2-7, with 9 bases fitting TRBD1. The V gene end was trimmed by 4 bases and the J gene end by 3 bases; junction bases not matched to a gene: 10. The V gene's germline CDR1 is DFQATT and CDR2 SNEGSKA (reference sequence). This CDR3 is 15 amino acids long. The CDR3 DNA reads TGCAGTGCTAAGGCCGGGACAGGGTTATTCTACGAGCAGTACTTC. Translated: CSAKAGTGLFYEQYF.

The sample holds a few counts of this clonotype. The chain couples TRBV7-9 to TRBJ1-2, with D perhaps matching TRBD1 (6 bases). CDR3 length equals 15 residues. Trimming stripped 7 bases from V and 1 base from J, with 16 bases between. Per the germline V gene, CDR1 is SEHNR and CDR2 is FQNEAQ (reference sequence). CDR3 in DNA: TGTGCCAGCAACCGGATGGACAGCCATAACTATGGCTACACCTTC. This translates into CASNRMDSHNYGYTF.

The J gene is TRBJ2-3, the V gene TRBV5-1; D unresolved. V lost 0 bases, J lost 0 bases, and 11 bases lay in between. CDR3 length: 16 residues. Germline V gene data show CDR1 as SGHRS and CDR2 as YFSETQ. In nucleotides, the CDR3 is TGCGCCAGCAGCTTGGAAGGCAGATCTAGCACAGATACGCAGTATTTT. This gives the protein CASSLEGRSSTDTQYF.

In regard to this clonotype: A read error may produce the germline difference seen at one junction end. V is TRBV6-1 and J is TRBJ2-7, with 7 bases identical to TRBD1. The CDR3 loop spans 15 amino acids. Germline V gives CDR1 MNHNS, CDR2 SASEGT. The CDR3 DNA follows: TGTGCCAGCAGCACCCCGGGACAGAGTGCCTACGATCAGTACTTC. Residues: CASSTPGQSAYDQYF.

This CDR3 is CASSTLDEQFF. DNA for the CDR3: TGCGCCAGCAGTACCCTCGATGAGCAGTTCTTC. V gene TRBV5-1 combines with J gene TRBJ2-1; no clear D. CDR1 is SGHRS and CDR2 is YFSETQ in the germline V gene. Trimming left V 5 bases short and J 8 bases short, with 8 bases between. The CDR3 consists of 11 residues.

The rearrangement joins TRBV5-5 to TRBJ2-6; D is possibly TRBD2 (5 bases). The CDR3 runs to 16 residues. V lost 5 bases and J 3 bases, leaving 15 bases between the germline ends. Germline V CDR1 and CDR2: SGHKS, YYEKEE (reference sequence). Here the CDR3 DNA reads TGTGCCAGCAGTTTTCTCCCGGGAAATGGGGCCAACGTCCTGACTTTC. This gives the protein CASSFLPGNGANVLTF.

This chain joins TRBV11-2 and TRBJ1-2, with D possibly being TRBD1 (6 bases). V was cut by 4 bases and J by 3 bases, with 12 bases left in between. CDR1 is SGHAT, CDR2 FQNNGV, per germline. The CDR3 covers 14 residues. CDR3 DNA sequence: TGTGCCAGCAGCTCTACAGGGATCGACTATGGCTACACCTTC. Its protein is CASSSTGIDYGYTF. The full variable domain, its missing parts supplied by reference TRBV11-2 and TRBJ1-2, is EAGVAQSPRYKIIEKRQSVAFWCNPISGHATLYWYQQILGQGPKLLIQFQNNGVVDDSQLPKDRFSAERLKGVDSTLKIQPAKLEDSAVYLCASSSTGIDYGYTFGSGTRLTVV.

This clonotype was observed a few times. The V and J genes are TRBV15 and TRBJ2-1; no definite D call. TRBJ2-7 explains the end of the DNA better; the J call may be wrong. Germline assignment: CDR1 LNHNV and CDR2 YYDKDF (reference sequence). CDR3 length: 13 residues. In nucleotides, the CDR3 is TGTGCCACCAGCAGTACCGCTAATTACGAGCAGTACTTC. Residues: CATSSTANYEQYF.

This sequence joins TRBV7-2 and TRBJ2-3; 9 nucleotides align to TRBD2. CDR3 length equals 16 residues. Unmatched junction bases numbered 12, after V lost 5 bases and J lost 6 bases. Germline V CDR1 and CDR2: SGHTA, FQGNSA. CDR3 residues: CASSLIAGVVVDTQYF. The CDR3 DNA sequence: TGTGCCAGCAGCCTAATAGCGGGAGTAGTTGTTGATACGCAGTATTTT. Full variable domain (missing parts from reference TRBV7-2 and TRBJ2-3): GAGVSQSPSNKVTEKGKDVELRCDPISGHTALYWYRQSLGQGLEFLIYFQGNSAPDKSGLPSDRFSAERTGGSVSTLTIQRTQQEDSAVYLCASSLIAGVVVDTQYFGPGTRLTVL.

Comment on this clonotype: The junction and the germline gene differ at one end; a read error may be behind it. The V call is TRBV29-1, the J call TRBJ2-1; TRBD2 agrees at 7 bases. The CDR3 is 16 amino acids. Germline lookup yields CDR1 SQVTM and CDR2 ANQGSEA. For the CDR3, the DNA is TGCAGCGTTGAAGGCGGTTCTAGCGGCACCAACAATGGGCAGTTCTTC. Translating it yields CSVEGGSSGTNNGQFF.

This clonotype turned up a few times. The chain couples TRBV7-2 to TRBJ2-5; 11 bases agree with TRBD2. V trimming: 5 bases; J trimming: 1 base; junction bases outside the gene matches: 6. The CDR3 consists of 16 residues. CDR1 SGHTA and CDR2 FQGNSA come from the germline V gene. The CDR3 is CASSVLAGGAQETQYF. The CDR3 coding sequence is TGTGCCAGCAGCGTCCTAGCGGGGGGTGCCCAAGAGACCCAGTACTTC.